These 8 T cell receptor beta chains came from one sample sequenced in a study of spatial heterogeneity in lung cancer (dated by TCRdb to between 2018 and 2020). Library generation was performed with 5' RACE. Instrument on record: NextSeq 500. The public sequencing data were trimmed at Q25 with fastp and processed into clonotypes with MiXCR by TCRdb, which kept only in-frame beta chains. Duplicate CDR3 protein sequences are folded into a single record with the most common DNA and genes. Across this sample there are some 120,000 distinct CDR3 sequences, with 10% to 15% seen only once. Approximately 16% of the sample is taken by the ten largest. Taken with the paper, the label for time point translates to: blood at routine non-recurrence follow-up after resection. For TCR sequencing, whole RNA was extracted from tumor and nontumor lung tissue, or from cryopreserved PBMC samples, and no cell sorting was done.

Material: PBMCs, obtained at follow-up. These receptors came from a male donor with early-stage non-small cell lung cancer.

V and J are TRBV19 and TRBJ2-2; tentatively, D is TRBD1 (6 bases). The germline V gene has CDR1 LNHDA and CDR2 SQIVND (reference sequence). V lost 7 bases and J lost 6, with 12 bases in between. The CDR3 totals 13 residues. The chain's CDR3 is CASTLDSPGELFF. CDR3 nucleotide sequence: TGTGCCAGTACACTGGACAGTCCCGGGGAGCTGTTTTTT.

In this sample, this clonotype is medium-sized. This CDR3 is CSARVGTSGGTDTQYF. DNA of the CDR3: TGCAGTGCTAGAGTTGGGACTAGCGGGGGGACAGATACGCAGTATTTT. The rearrangement joins TRBV20-1 to TRBJ2-3, with 15 bases matching TRBD2. V dropped 1 base and J dropped 3; count of bases not matched to a gene: 2. Germline assignment: CDR1 DFQATT and CDR2 SNEGSKA (reference sequence). The CDR3 has 16 amino acids.

In its sample, this clonotype was seen a few times. V is TRBV4-3 and J is TRBJ1-5; D is undetermined. The germline V gene has CDR1 LGHNA and CDR2 YSLEER. V lost 0 bases, J lost 2 bases, and 5 bases lay in between. The CDR3 has 14 amino acids. The DNA of the CDR3 is TGCGCCAGCAGCCAAGATAAAGGCAATCAGCCCCAGCATTTT. Amino acids: CASSQDKGNQPQHF.

This clonotype was detected many times. The chain links TRBV11-2 to TRBJ2-5; D is possibly TRBD1 or TRBD2 (5 bases each). The CDR3 is 14 residues long. CDR1 and CDR2 from the germline V gene are SGHAT and FQNNGV. Trimming took 3 bases from V and 0 from J, leaving 8 bases between them. The DNA of the CDR3 is TGTGCCAGCAGCTTGGGGGACCACCAAGAGACCCAGTACTTC. It encodes CASSLGDHQETQYF.

This clonotype occurred many times. V gene TRBV27 combines with J gene TRBJ1-1; D is uncertain. In germline, CDR1 is MNHEY, CDR2 SMNVEV (reference sequence). This CDR3 has 14 amino acids. V gave up 3 bases and J gave up 0 bases, with 8 bases separating them. The CDR3 DNA reads as TGTGCCAGCAGTTTGGGCGCAATGAACACTGAAGCTTTCTTT. This translates into CASSLGAMNTEAFF.

This clonotype occurred a few times. The chain combines TRBV19 with TRBJ2-5, with 8 bases lining up with TRBD2. This CDR3 has 17 residues. Germline assignment: CDR1 LNHDA and CDR2 SQIVND (reference sequence). V shed 4 bases, J shed 2 bases, and the junction held 12 bases outside the gene matches. The CDR3 nucleotides are TGTGCCAGTAGTAAATTGGGTAGCGGGGCACAGCAAGAGACCCAGTACTTC. Its translation: CASSKLGSGAQQETQYF.

This clonotype was recorded a few times. The gene calls are TRBV9 and TRBJ1-4, with 8 bases lining up with TRBD1. The CDR3 is 15 amino acids. The J segment lost 6 bases and the V segment lost 0 bases, leaving 4 bases of the junction unmatched. Germline CDR1 SGDLS, CDR2 YYNGEE. The CDR3 nucleotides are TGTGCCAGCAGCGTAGCCCCGACAGGGGATGAAAAACTGTTTTTT. Amino acids: CASSVAPTGDEKLFF.

The table lists this clonotype with many counts. The chain joins TRBV29-1 to TRBJ1-1; D gene uncertain. V lost 6 bases and J 1 base, leaving 12 bases between the germline ends. From germline, CDR1 is SQVTM and CDR2 ANQGSEA. The CDR3 consists of 13 residues. The CDR3 protein is CSVTGYGNTEAFF. Written as DNA, the CDR3 is TGCAGCGTGACGGGGTACGGGAACACTGAAGCTTTCTTT. Together with reference TRBV29-1 and TRBJ1-1, the CDR3 gives the full variable domain: SAVISQKPSRDICQRGTSLTIQCQVDSQVTMMFWYRQQPGQSLTLIATANQGSEATYESGFVIDKFPISRPNLTFSTLTVSNMSPEDSSIYLCSVTGYGNTEAFFGQGTRLTVV.